A single sample gave rise to the 30 T cell receptor beta chains below, sequenced in a study of OX40 agonist ivuxolimab in advanced cancers. The protocol was immunoSEQ multiplex PCR, while the TCRdb copy is restricted to in-frame clones and leaves out a portion. This table has over 60,000 clones, approximately 78% appearing once. This sample comprised CD4+ or CD8+ T cells sorted from blood, obtained in a trial of the OX40 agonist ivuxolimab. The receptors were sampled from an adult with an advanced solid tumor such as melanoma, head and neck, liver or kidney cancer.

J is TRBJ2-3 and V is TRBV5-1; 7 nucleotides match TRBD2. The junction had 11 bases not matched to a gene; V was cut back by 3 bases and J by 4 bases. Germline V CDR1 and CDR2: SGHRS, YFSETQ. CDR3 length: 16 residues. In DNA form, the CDR3 reads TGCGCCAGCAGCTGGGGTGCAGGGAGGGCTTCAGATACGCAGTATTTT. It yields the protein CASSWGAGRASDTQYF.

The chain employs TRBV19 and TRBJ1-5; no definite D call. There are 15 residues in the CDR3. V lost 4 bases to trimming and J lost 0 bases, with 10 bases between them. Germline CDR1 and CDR2: LNHDA and SQIVND (reference sequence). The chain's CDR3 is CASSTYYASNQPQHF. In DNA form, the CDR3 reads TGTGCCAGTAGTACGTACTACGCTAGCAATCAGCCCCAGCATTTT. The entire variable domain, with the rest obtained from reference TRBV19 and TRBJ1-5, is as follows: DGGITQSPKYLFRKEGQNVTLSCEQNLNHDAMYWYRQDPGQGLRLIYYSQIVNDFQKGDIAEGYSVSREKKESFPLTVTSAQKNPTAFYLCASSTYYASNQPQHFGDGTRLSIL.

The V call is TRBV5-1, the J call TRBJ2-7; the D gene is possibly TRBD1 (7 bases). Trimming pared 1 base from V and 6 bases from J, leaving 14 bases between. Germline loops: CDR1 SGHRS, CDR2 YFSETQ. This CDR3 comprises 14 residues. For the CDR3, the DNA is TGCGCCAGCAGCTTGAGGTCAGGGGGAGGCGAGCAGTACTTC. Amino acid sequence: CASSLRSGGGEQYF.

The chain recombines TRBV2 with TRBJ2-7; 10 bases align to TRBD1. CDR1 and CDR2 (germline): SNHLY, FYNNEI. The V gene end was trimmed by 9 bases and the J gene end by 2 bases; junction bases not matched to a gene: 7. The CDR3 runs 14 residues. The DNA of the CDR3 is TGTGCCAGTCTACCGGGACAGGGGACCTACGAGCAGTACTTC. Translating gives CASLPGQGTYEQYF.

This clone was counted between two and nine times. The chain carries TRBV6-6 and TRBJ2-2; D not certain. This CDR3 comprises 13 residues. Germline loops: CDR1 MNHNY, CDR2 SVGAGI (reference sequence). The V end lost 6 bases, the J end lost 3 bases, and 8 bases lay between the germline ends. CDR3 sequence: CASRPPDTGELFF. In nucleotides, the CDR3 is TGTGCCAGCAGGCCTCCGGACACCGGGGAGCTGTTTTTT.

The chain employs TRBV18 and TRBJ1-5; 9 nucleotides align to TRBD1. Germline V gene data show CDR1 as KGHSH and CDR2 as LQKENI. V dropped 5 bases and J dropped 7; count of bases not matched to a gene: 15. This CDR3 has 17 amino acids. Here the CDR3 DNA reads TGTGCCAGCTCAGCCTCCGGGACAGGGATTCTTTACCAGCCCCAGCATTTT. Translated: CASSASGTGILYQPQHF.

The chain recombines TRBV29-1 with TRBJ2-5, with a possible D match to TRBD1 (6 bases). Trimming took off 6 bases at V and 0 bases at J, with 11 bases between the two ends. The CDR3 has 13 amino acids. Per germline, CDR1 SQVTM and CDR2 ANQGSEA. The DNA for the CDR3 is TGCAGCGTGATCAGGGGTAACCAAGAGACCCAGTACTTC. This encodes CSVIRGNQETQYF.

The chain has TRBV19 and TRBJ1-5; TRBD1 might be the D (5 bases). Looked up from germline, CDR1 is LNHDA and CDR2 is SQIVND (reference sequence). The V and J ends lost 4 bases and 1 base respectively, with 14 bases between them. CDR3 size: 16 residues. CDR3 region: CASSKGARRSNQPQHF. For the CDR3, the DNA is TGTGCCAGTAGTAAAGGGGCCCGACGGAGCAATCAGCCCCAGCATTTT.

The V and J genes are TRBV5-4 and TRBJ2-1; 14 bases are a match to TRBD2. Germline trimming cut 7 bases from V and 8 bases from J; bases unmatched to any gene: 5. Germline CDR1 SGHNT, CDR2 YYREEE (reference sequence). This CDR3 contains 14 residues. Here the CDR3 DNA reads TGTGCCAGCGGTGGGACTAGCGGGAGCGATGAGCAGTTCTTC. Its translation: CASGGTSGSDEQFF.

V is TRBV19 and J is TRBJ1-3; possible D gene TRBD1, 5 bases. The V gene lost 8 bases and the J gene lost 0 bases, with 14 bases spanning the gap. From germline, CDR1 is LNHDA and CDR2 SQIVND (reference sequence). This CDR3 is 15 amino acids long. The chain's CDR3 is CASSLDSLSGNTIYF. In DNA form, the CDR3 reads TGTGCCAGTTCTCTTGACAGTCTCTCTGGAAACACCATATATTTT.

This chain connects TRBV11-2 to TRBJ1-6; D remains unclear. CDR3 size: 16 residues. V shed 1 base and J shed 6 bases, with 13 bases lying between them. Germline CDR1 and CDR2: SGHAT and FQNNGV. In DNA form, the CDR3 reads TGTGCCAGCAGCTTAGTTGGCGGGGAGGGTAATTCACCCCTCCACTTT. Translation: CASSLVGGEGNSPLHF.

This chain links TRBV5-8 with TRBJ1-3; no reliable D call. Germline values: CDR1 SGHTS, CDR2 YDEGEE. This CDR3 has 18 residues. Deletions cut 3 bases from V and 0 bases from J, with 19 bases between. This chain's CDR3 is CASSSERPEALSGNTIYF. The CDR3 region has the DNA TGTGCCAGCAGCTCAGAGAGGCCAGAGGCCCTCTCTGGAAACACCATATATTTT.

The chain joins TRBV5-1 to TRBJ2-7; the match to TRBD1 covers 11 bases. Germline V CDR1 and CDR2: SGHRS, YFSETQ. There are 16 residues in the CDR3. V shed 0 bases and J 4 bases; nucleotides not matched to a gene: 6. CDR3 DNA: TGCGCCAGCAGCTTGGCTGGACAGGGGGCGGGGTACGAGCAGTACTTC. Its translation: CASSLAGQGAGYEQYF.

V gene TRBV2 combines with J gene TRBJ2-5; no clear D. V gave up 4 bases and J gave up 5 bases, with 14 bases separating them. Germline CDR1 reads SNHLY; CDR2 reads FYNNEI. This CDR3 has 14 amino acids. CDR3 DNA: TGTGCCAGCAGTGGGCACCCAATAGGGGAGACCCAGTACTTC. Translated, it gives CASSGHPIGETQYF.

The chain combines TRBV2 with TRBJ2-2; no firm D call. CDR3 length: 11 amino acids. Trimming removed 6 bases at V and 8 bases at J, with 7 bases between. Germline CDR1 reads SNHLY; CDR2 reads FYNNEI. Here the CDR3 DNA reads TGTGCCAGCAGCGGGCGAGGGGAGCTGTTTTTT. Translated, it gives CASSGRGELFF.

The chain links TRBV18 to TRBJ2-2; perhaps TRBD2 as D (5 bases). Germline V gene data show CDR1 as KGHSH and CDR2 as LQKENI. V lost 3 bases, J lost 0 bases, and 14 bases lay in between. The CDR3 has 17 residues. The CDR3 sequence: CASSPLRVSTNTGELFF. CDR3 DNA sequence: TGTGCCAGCTCACCCTTGAGGGTTAGCACGAACACCGGGGAGCTGTTTTTT.

This clone was observed a handful of times. The chain has TRBV12-5 and TRBJ2-2; D remains ambiguous. CDR1 and CDR2 from the germline V gene are LGHNT and FRNRAP. V was shortened by 4 bases and J by 3 bases, with 3 bases between the two germline ends. There are 12 residues in the CDR3. The CDR3 DNA is TGTGCTAGTGGTTCGGACACCGGGGAGCTGTTTTTT. Its translation is CASGSDTGELFF.

This chain uses TRBV5-1 with TRBJ1-4; tentative D call: TRBD1 (6 bases). Deletions cut 2 bases from V and 5 bases from J, with 10 bases between. Germline CDR1 reads SGHRS; CDR2 reads YFSETQ. The CDR3 is 14 residues long. The chain's CDR3 is CASSFAGANEKLFF. In DNA form, the CDR3 reads TGCGCCAGCAGCTTCGCAGGGGCGAATGAAAAACTGTTTTTT.

This chain joins TRBV27 and TRBJ2-3, with 9 bases lining up with TRBD2. The CDR3 has 15 residues. The germline CDR1 and CDR2 sequences are MNHEY and SMNVEV (reference sequence). The trim removed 0 bases at V and 4 bases at J, leaving 2 bases unmatched. CDR3 amino acids: CASSLSAGGPDTQYF. CDR3 DNA sequence: TGTGCCAGCAGTTTATCTGCGGGAGGGCCAGATACGCAGTATTTT.

The chain recombines TRBV9 with TRBJ2-5; D might be TRBD1 or TRBD2, each matching 5 bases. CDR1 is SGDLS and CDR2 is YYNGEE in the germline V gene. V was clipped by 0 bases and J by 7 bases, with 7 bases between them. The length of the CDR3 is 12 residues. This CDR3 reads CASSVEGRTQYF. CDR3 DNA sequence: TGTGCCAGCAGCGTAGAGGGGAGGACCCAGTACTTC.

The chain recombines TRBV5-6 with TRBJ2-5; 9 nucleotides match TRBD1. CDR3 length equals 14 residues. V was pared by 3 bases and J by 5 bases, with 5 bases of the junction left unmatched. CDR1 and CDR2 from the germline V gene are SGHDT and YYEEEE. CDR3 DNA: TGTGCCAGCAGCTCACAGGGGGCGCAGGAGACCCAGTACTTC. Translation gives CASSSQGAQETQYF.

This rearrangement joins TRBV12-5 to TRBJ1-1; the D is unclear. Germline lookup yields CDR1 LGHNT and CDR2 FRNRAP. This CDR3 contains 15 residues. V was trimmed by 4 bases and J by 4 bases, leaving 16 bases between them. CDR3 sequence reads: CASGSPAGGSTEAFF. The CDR3 nucleotides read TGTGCTAGTGGTTCCCCGGCGGGAGGGTCCACTGAAGCTTTCTTT.

This clone was seen many times. At one end, the junction sequence differs from germline, possibly due to a read error. The CDR3 is CASSSYRGLDF. Here the CDR3 DNA reads TGTGCCAGCAGCTCTTACCGGGGTTTGGACTTC. The V call is TRBV7-9, the J call TRBJ2-7, with D perhaps matching TRBD2 (5 bases). The CDR3 totals 11 residues. Per germline, CDR1 SEHNR and CDR2 FQNEAQ (reference sequence).

V gene TRBV6-1 combines with J gene TRBJ2-3; D gene unclear. Trimming shortened V by 2 bases and J by 6 bases, and 12 bases separated the two germline ends. Per the germline V gene, CDR1 is MNHNS and CDR2 is SASEGT. There are 14 residues in the CDR3. The CDR3 protein is CASSESMGIDTQYF. CDR3 sequence (DNA): TGTGCCAGCAGTGAAAGTATGGGTATTGATACGCAGTATTTT.

The chain is built from TRBV5-1 and TRBJ2-1, with D perhaps matching TRBD2 (5 bases). Germline assignment: CDR1 SGHRS and CDR2 YFSETQ. V shed 0 bases and J shed 8 bases, with 12 bases lying between them. The CDR3 consists of 14 residues. This chain's CDR3 is CASSLVPGSDEQFF. The DNA for the CDR3 is TGCGCCAGCAGCTTGGTACCGGGGAGCGATGAGCAGTTCTTC.

The chain carries TRBV21-1 and TRBJ2-1; the D call of TRBD2 is as the table states it, not checked on the DNA. TRBV21-1 is labeled a pseudogene. The CDR3 covers 13 residues. This CDR3 reads CAARGNSYNEQFF. For the CDR3, the DNA is TGTGCCGCCCGGGGTAACTCCTACAATGAGCAGTTCTTC.

J is TRBJ2-5 and V is TRBV10-2; D gene ambiguous. The J call may not be correct, given that the DNA end is closer to TRBJ2-7. Germline V gene lookup returns CDR1 WSHSY and CDR2 SAAADI. The CDR3 length is 12 residues. The chain's CDR3 is CASSEWKNEQYF. The CDR3, as DNA: TGCGCCAGCAGTGAGTGGAAGAACGAGCAGTACTTC.

The J gene is TRBJ1-2, the V gene TRBV6-1, with TRBD1 matching over 9 bases. The CDR3 covers 15 residues. Trimming took 2 bases from V and 4 from J; bases not matched to a gene: 5. The germline gives CDR1 MNHNS, CDR2 SASEGT. The CDR3, as DNA: TGTGCCAGCAGTGAACCCGGACAGGGGAGCTATGGCTACACCTTC. This sequence encodes CASSEPGQGSYGYTF.

Concerning this clone: An end of the junction differs from the germline gene, which may be a read error. The rearrangement links TRBV7-2 to TRBJ2-3; 12 nucleotides align to TRBD2. The CDR3 spans 15 residues. Germline-derived CDR1 and CDR2 are SGHTA and FQGNSA. This chain's CDR3 is CASSLAGGPTDTQYF. The DNA of the CDR3 is TGTGCCAGCAGCCTAGCGGGAGGGCCCACAGATACGCAGTATTTT.

V and J are TRBV5-1 and TRBJ2-2; no clear D gene. The V end was cut by 4 bases, the J end by 8 bases, with 12 bases between. CDR3 size: 13 residues. Germline-derived CDR1 and CDR2 are SGHRS and YFSETQ. The DNA for the CDR3 is TGCGCCAGCAGCCAACCGATAAAAGGGGAGCTGTTTTTT. Residues: CASSQPIKGELFF.